What follows are 24 T cell receptor beta chains derived from one specimen sequenced in a study of monozygotic twins with inflammatory bowel disease. TCRdb reprocessed the 5' RACE reads, keeping one entry per CDR3 protein, no DNA. Found here are some 440,000 distinct CDR3 sequences; the top ten clones hold about 2.4%. Sequenced material: blood. These receptors were taken from a human donor with ulcerative colitis or Crohn's disease, or a healthy co-twin of an affected twin (not recorded which).

The J gene is TRBJ1-1, the V gene TRBV10-3; there is no DNA to check the TCRdb D call of TRBD1. Per the germline V gene, CDR1 is ENHRY and CDR2 is SYGVKD. The CDR3 has 12 residues. CDR3 protein: CAISEWSGEAFF.

This chain uses TRBV11-1 with TRBJ2-2; TCRdb calls TRBD2, which cannot be checked without DNA. CDR1 is SGHAT and CDR2 is FQDESV in the germline V gene (reference sequence). CDR3 length: 18 residues. CDR3 sequence reads: CASIKLGLAGSNTGELFF.

The genes are TRBV11-2 and TRBJ2-7; with no DNA, the TCRdb D assignment of TRBD1 cannot be verified. The CDR3 is made up of 16 amino acids. CDR1 and CDR2 (germline): SGHAT, FQNNGV. This chain's CDR3 is CASSLVISGQTYEQYF.

The CDR3 sequence: CASSETPRAGGTDTQYF. The chain employs TRBV9 and TRBJ2-3; absent DNA, TCRdb's TRBD1 call cannot be checked. The CDR3 contains 17 residues. Germline V gene sequence: CDR1 SGDLS, CDR2 YYNGEE.

The chain is built from TRBV7-3 and TRBJ2-3; the TRBD1 assignment by TCRdb is unverifiable without DNA. The length of the CDR3 is 14 residues. The germline V gene encodes CDR1 SGHTA and CDR2 FQGTGA. The CDR3: CASSRGQYTDTQYF.

The chain has TRBV4-3 and TRBJ2-2; TCRdb reports TRBD1, a call that lacks DNA to check it against. CDR1 is LGHNA and CDR2 is YSLEER in the germline V gene. There are 14 residues in the CDR3. The CDR3 loop reads CASSRGGGERELFF.

V gene TRBV7-9 combines with J gene TRBJ2-3; checking the TCRdb D call of TRBD2 is not possible without DNA. Germline-derived CDR1 and CDR2 are SEHNR and FQNEAQ (reference sequence). This CDR3 is 15 amino acids long. This chain's CDR3 is CASSRTSGSTDTQYF.

The gene calls are TRBV3-1 and TRBJ1-2; the D call from TCRdb, TRBD1, cannot be confirmed without DNA. The CDR3 sequence is 13 residues long. CDR1 and CDR2 from the germline V gene are LGHDT and YNNKEL (reference sequence). The CDR3 is CASSPTGLSGYTF.

The J gene is TRBJ2-1, the V gene TRBV6-6; the D gene TCRdb calls, TRBD2, cannot be checked with no DNA. Germline V gene lookup returns CDR1 MNHNY and CDR2 SVGAGI (reference sequence). This CDR3 has 14 amino acids. CDR3 loop: CATLEGGGGNEQFF.

The CDR3 reads CSVELASGGSGELFF. This chain connects TRBV29-1 to TRBJ2-2; checking the TCRdb D call of TRBD2 is not possible without DNA. This CDR3 is built from 15 residues. Germline CDR1 is SQVTM and CDR2 is ANQGSEA.

V gene TRBV12-3 or TRBV12-4 combines with J gene TRBJ1-5; TCRdb's D call of TRBD1 is untestable without DNA. This CDR3 has 15 residues. The CDR3 sequence: CASSSQGTSNQPQHF.

This sequence joins TRBV11-2 and TRBJ2-1. CDR3 length: 13 amino acids. Germline V lookup: CDR1 SGHAT, CDR2 FQNNGV. The CDR3 reads CASSLGLAGEQFF.

The J gene is TRBJ2-1, the V gene TRBV4-3; the TRBD1 assignment by TCRdb is unverifiable without DNA. CDR3 length equals 15 residues. The germline gives CDR1 LGHNA, CDR2 YSLEER. CDR3 amino acids: CASSRFWDTNNEQFF.

J is TRBJ2-5 and V is TRBV6-1; as DNA is missing, the TRBD1 call by TCRdb cannot be tested. CDR3 length equals 14 residues. CDR1 is MNHNS and CDR2 is SASEGT in the germline V gene. Here the CDR3 reads CASRSQESGGTQYF.

The V call is TRBV5-1, the J call TRBJ1-1; the D call of TRBD1 rests on TCRdb alone, since no DNA is present to check it. The CDR3 runs 14 residues. Germline assignment: CDR1 SGHRS and CDR2 YFSETQ. CDR3 in amino acids: CASSGGQRGTEAFF.

This sequence joins TRBV6-1 and TRBJ2-1. This CDR3 comprises 15 residues. Germline-derived CDR1 and CDR2 are MNHNS and SASEGT. CDR3: CASSELGDYYNEQFF.

The gene calls are TRBV7-2 and TRBJ2-1; TCRdb returns TRBD2, unconfirmable since there is no DNA. CDR3 length: 14 residues. CDR1 is SGHTA and CDR2 is FQGNSA in the germline V gene. The CDR3 loop reads CASSPPPAYNEQFF. Together with reference TRBV7-2 and TRBJ2-1, the CDR3 gives the full variable domain: GAGVSQSPSNKVTEKGKDVELRCDPISGHTALYWYRQSLGQGLEFLIYFQGNSAPDKSGLPSDRFSAERTGGSVSTLTIQRTQQEDSAVYLCASSPPPAYNEQFFGPGTRLTVL.

The V and J genes are TRBV3-1 and TRBJ1-5. Germline values: CDR1 LGHDT, CDR2 YNNKEL (reference sequence). The CDR3 runs to 14 residues. CDR3 loop: CASSQRLGNQPQHF.

V and J are TRBV19 and TRBJ1-1. CDR1 LNHDA and CDR2 SQIVND come from the germline V gene (reference sequence). The CDR3 is 13 amino acids. The CDR3 is CASSISGYTEAFF. Full variable domain (remainder filled in from reference TRBV19 and TRBJ1-1): DGGITQSPKYLFRKEGQNVTLSCEQNLNHDAMYWYRQDPGQGLRLIYYSQIVNDFQKGDIAEGYSVSREKKESFPLTVTSAQKNPTAFYLCASSISGYTEAFFGQGTRLTVV.

CDR3 residues: CASSINSPYGYTF. V gene TRBV19 combines with J gene TRBJ1-2. CDR1 and CDR2 (germline): LNHDA, SQIVND (reference sequence). The CDR3 loop spans 13 amino acids.

The genes are TRBV29-1 and TRBJ2-1; the D gene TCRdb calls, TRBD2, cannot be checked with no DNA. Germline loops: CDR1 SQVTM, CDR2 ANQGSEA. CDR3 size: 14 residues. CDR3: CSVEGLVTYNEQFF.

V and J are TRBV4-3 and TRBJ2-1. The CDR3 contains 15 residues. Looked up from germline, CDR1 is LGHNA and CDR2 is YSLEER. CDR3 region: CASSPDRSGYNEQFF.

The chain combines TRBV18 with TRBJ2-6. This CDR3 spans 17 amino acids. Germline assignment: CDR1 KGHSH and CDR2 LQKENI. CDR3 in amino acids: CASSSLGRTSGANVLTF. Filled out from reference TRBV18 and TRBJ2-6, the complete variable domain reads NAGVMQNPRHLVRRRGQEARLRCSPMKGHSHVYWYRQLPEEGLKFMVYLQKENIIDESGMPKERFSAEFPKEGPSILRIQQVVRGDSAAYFCASSSLGRTSGANVLTFGAGSRLTVL.

CDR3 protein: CACDRGTYEQYF. The chain joins TRBV30 to TRBJ2-7; there is no DNA to check the TCRdb D call of TRBD1. The CDR3 loop spans 12 amino acids. Germline assignment: CDR1 GTSNPN and CDR2 SVGIG (reference sequence).